Listed below are T cell receptor beta chains from one sample, sequenced in a study of cytotoxic CD8 clonotypes in ibrutinib-treated CLL. Sequencing was performed with immunoSEQ multiplex PCR; in TCRdb, only in-frame clones are kept and a portion is missing. Of some 200,000 clones detected, nearly 80% appear once; the ten largest clones hold more than 9.5%. Material: PBMCs, obtained after 12 months of ibrutinib treatment. Source of these receptors: a human donor with chronic lymphocytic leukemia. The CDR3 runs from the conserved cysteine through the conserved F or W. The D gene is left open where the match is weak. Size is omitted from some rows. Given values are once, few, many or a class for expanded clones.

D gene: -; J gene: TRBJ1-6; V gene: TRBV30; clone size: -; CDR3 protein: CAWSVLGSYNSPLHF; CDR3 DNA: TGTGCCTGGAGTGTACTGGGCTCCTATAATTCACCCCTCCACTTT
D gene: -; J gene: TRBJ2-7; V gene: TRBV6-5; clone size: -; CDR3 protein: CAVGYEQYF; CDR3 DNA: TGTGCCGTGGGCTACGAGCAGTACTTC
D gene: -; J gene: TRBJ1-1; V gene: TRBV7-9; clone size: -; CDR3 protein: CATGAAFF; CDR3 DNA: TGTGCCACAGGGGCCGCTTTCTTT
D gene: -; J gene: TRBJ2-1; V gene: TRBV7-9; clone size: once; CDR3 protein: CASSVNEESEQFF; CDR3 DNA: TGTGCCAGCAGCGTCAATGAAGAAAGTGAGCAGTTCTTC
D gene: TRBD1; J gene: TRBJ1-1; V gene: TRBV5-1; clone size: -; CDR3 protein: CASSDPLGTGGNTEAFF; CDR3 DNA: TGCGCCAGCAGCGATCCCCTAGGGACAGGTGGTAACACTGAAGCTTTCTTT
D gene: -; J gene: TRBJ2-2; V gene: TRBV7-9; clone size: -; CDR3 protein: CASSLGGTGELFF; CDR3 DNA: TGTGCCAGCAGCTTAGGTGGCACCGGGGAGCTGTTTTTT
D gene: -; J gene: TRBJ2-5; V gene: TRBV29-1; clone size: -; CDR3 protein: CSVVDFQETQYF; CDR3 DNA: TGCAGCGTTGTGGACTTTCAAGAGACCCAGTACTTC
D gene: -; J gene: TRBJ2-7; V gene: TRBV25-1; clone size: -; CDR3 protein: CASSGVGDTSYEQYF; CDR3 DNA: TGTGCCAGCAGTGGGGTCGGGGACACGTCCTACGAGCAGTACTTC
D gene: TRBD1; J gene: TRBJ2-7; V gene: TRBV5-4; clone size: -; CDR3 protein: CASSSTGTGAPTLLF; CDR3 DNA: TGTGCCAGCAGTTCGACCGGGACAGGTGCACCAACACTCCTCTTC
D gene: TRBD1; J gene: TRBJ2-7; V gene: TRBV4-2; clone size: -; CDR3 protein: CASSQAPGQGSYEQYF; CDR3 DNA: TGTGCCAGCAGCCAGGCGCCGGGACAGGGGTCCTACGAGCAGTACTTC
D gene: -; J gene: TRBJ2-7; V gene: TRBV28; clone size: -; CDR3 protein: CASSLEESEQYF; CDR3 DNA: TGTGCCAGCAGCCTAGAGGAAAGCGAGCAGTACTTC
D gene: -; J gene: TRBJ2-1; V gene: TRBV29-1; clone size: -; CDR3 protein: CSVVALTTYNEQFF; CDR3 DNA: TGCAGCGTTGTCGCCCTTACCACCTACAATGAGCAGTTCTTC
D gene: -; J gene: TRBJ1-2; V gene: TRBV5-4; clone size: once; CDR3 protein: CASSLALGTRANYGYTF; CDR3 DNA: TGTGCCAGCAGCTTGGCCCTCGGGACTCGAGCTAACTATGGCTACACCTTC
D gene: TRBD2; J gene: TRBJ2-3; V gene: TRBV9; clone size: -; CDR3 protein: CASSPAGGRADTQYF; CDR3 DNA: TGTGCCAGCAGCCCCGCGGGGGGGCGGGCAGATACGCAGTATTTT
D gene: -; J gene: TRBJ2-3; V gene: TRBV5-1; clone size: -; CDR3 protein: CASTIGQEADTQYF; CDR3 DNA: TGCGCCAGCACAATTGGGCAGGAGGCAGATACGCAGTATTTT
D gene: -; J gene: TRBJ2-1; V gene: TRBV6-5; clone size: -; CDR3 protein: CASTSRYNEQFF; CDR3 DNA: TGTGCCAGCACCTCAAGATACAATGAGCAGTTCTTC
D gene: -; J gene: TRBJ2-1; V gene: TRBV7-8; clone size: -; CDR3 protein: CASSGIFDGVGDNEQFF; CDR3 DNA: TGTGCCAGCAGCGGTATATTTGACGGGGTAGGGGACAATGAGCAGTTCTTC
D gene: -; J gene: TRBJ2-3; V gene: TRBV10-3; clone size: -; CDR3 protein: CATAWVTAKAPDTQYF; CDR3 DNA: TGTGCCACCGCCTGGGTAACAGCCAAGGCCCCAGATACGCAGTATTTT